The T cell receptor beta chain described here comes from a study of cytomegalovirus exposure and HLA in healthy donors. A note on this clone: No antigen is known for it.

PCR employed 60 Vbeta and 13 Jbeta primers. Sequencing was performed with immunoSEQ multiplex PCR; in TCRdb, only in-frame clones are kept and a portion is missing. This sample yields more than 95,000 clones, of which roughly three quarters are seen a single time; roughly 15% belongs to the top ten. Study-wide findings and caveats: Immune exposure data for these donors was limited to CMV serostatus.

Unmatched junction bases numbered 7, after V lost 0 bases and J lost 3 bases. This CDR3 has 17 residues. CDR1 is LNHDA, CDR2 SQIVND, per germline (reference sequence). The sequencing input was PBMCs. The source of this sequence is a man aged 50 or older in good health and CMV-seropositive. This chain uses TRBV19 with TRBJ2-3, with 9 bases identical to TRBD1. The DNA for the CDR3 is TGTGCCAGTAGTATAGATCCAACAGGGGGCGAAACAGATACGCAGTATTTT. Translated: CASSIDPTGGETDTQYF.